This T cell receptor beta chain originates from a study of T cell responses to AZD1222 COVID-19 vaccine. Overall study context: Pooling covered second doses at about 4 or about 12 weeks.

This clone was seen only a few times. TCRdb's table, derived via immunoSEQ multiplex PCR, lists solely in-frame clones and lacks some. The repertoire holds some 95,000 clones, just over 85% seen once, with roughly 6.3% in the top ten. Between the trimmed V and J ends, which lost 2 bases and 0 bases, there was a span of 8 bases. This CDR3 spans 15 amino acids. The chain uses TRBV23-1 and TRBJ1-5; D is ambiguous. TRBV23-1 carries the ORF label, with uncertain function. Source: peripheral blood, taken on day 0 of AZD1222 vaccination. The source is an adult in good health. The CDR3 nucleotides are TGCGCCAGCAGTCAACCCGGGGATAGCAATCAGCCCCAGCATTTT. Residues: CASSQPGDSNQPQHF.